This record covers a single TCR beta chain. The target antigen is unknown. Construction of the TCRbeta library involved unique molecular identifiers. TCRdb reprocessed the PCR reads with MiXCR, giving one entry per CDR3 protein. The table has about 590,000 distinct CDR3 sequences, around 13% seen once; the top ten hold about 2%. These data belong to a study of T-cell reconstitution after alpha-beta-depleted transplantation in children. Overall study results and limits: T-cell numbers and diversity, one year after transplant, stemmed largely from T cells that were newly produced. Recipient T cells and thymic progenitors that survived gave rise to the high TCRbeta diversity observed at day 60 in some patients.

Germline values: CDR1 ENHRY, CDR2 SYGVKD. The CDR3 loop spans 16 amino acids. V was pared by 7 bases and J by 0 bases, with 16 bases between. This TCR came from a male patient between 5 and 17 years old who had a stem cell transplant for acute myeloid leukemia, so the T cells may come from the graft donor. V and J are TRBV10-3 and TRBJ2-1, with TRBD2 as a possible D gene (5 bases). Sequences were derived from PBMCs, mostly from graft donor cells, sampled 360 days after TCRalphabeta/CD19-depleted stem cell transplant. CDR3 nucleotides: TGTGCCATCAATAATCGGACTCCGAGCTCCTACAATGAGCAGTTCTTC. Amino acid sequence: CAINNRTPSSYNEQFF.